A few counts support the clone carrying this TCR beta chain. What it binds is not known. These data come from a study of identical twins. With template switching, a universal primer site was added, and the cDNA carried unique molecular identifiers. MiXCR was run by TCRdb on the 5' RACE reads, yielding one entry per CDR3 protein. The table shows hundreds of thousands of distinct CDR3 sequences, with less than 7% occurring only once. Germline loops: CDR1 DFQATT, CDR2 SNEGSKA (reference sequence). Trimming cost V 6 bases and J 8 bases; bases outside gene matches: 12. The CDR3 has 14 residues. With no exceptions, donors were healthy Caucasians. Study observations and caveats: Twins' excess sharing was less marked for out-of-frame beta sequences. Models underestimated out-of-frame TCR alpha sharing in monozygotic twins.

This chain connects TRBV20-1 to TRBJ2-2; 7 nucleotides line up with TRBD1. This receptor was identified in a man aged 18 to 29 in good health. Sequenced input: naive T cells sorted from blood. The CDR3, as DNA: TGCAGTGCAAGAAATAGGGGACAGATTGGGGAGCTGTTTTTT. Protein product: CSARNRGQIGELFF.